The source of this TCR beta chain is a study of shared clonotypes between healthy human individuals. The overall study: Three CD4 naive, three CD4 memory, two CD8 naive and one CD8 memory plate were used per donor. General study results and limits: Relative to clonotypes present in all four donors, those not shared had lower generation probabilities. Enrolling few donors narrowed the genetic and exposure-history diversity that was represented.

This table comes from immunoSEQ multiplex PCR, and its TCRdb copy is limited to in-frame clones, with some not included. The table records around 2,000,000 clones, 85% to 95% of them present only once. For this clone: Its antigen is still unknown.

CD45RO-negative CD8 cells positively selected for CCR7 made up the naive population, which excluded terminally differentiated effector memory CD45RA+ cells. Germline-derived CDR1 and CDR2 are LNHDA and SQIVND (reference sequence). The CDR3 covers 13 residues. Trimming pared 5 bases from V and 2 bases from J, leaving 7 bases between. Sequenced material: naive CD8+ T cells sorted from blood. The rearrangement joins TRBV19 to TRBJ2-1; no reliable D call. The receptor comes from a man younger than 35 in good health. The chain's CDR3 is CASSLVPYNEQFF. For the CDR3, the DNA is TGTGCCAGTAGTCTAGTACCCTACAATGAGCAGTTCTTC.